Given below is one TCR beta chain in context. Its antigen is as yet unknown. FACS enriched CD8+ TEMRA cells, while bulk CD8+ and CD4+ were negatively isolated. CDR3 length: 14 amino acids. Germline V gene data show CDR1 as SEHNR and CDR2 as FQNEAQ (reference sequence). Trimming took off 5 bases at V and 6 bases at J, with 17 bases between the two ends. Random hexamers were used to reverse transcribe an amount of about 0.5 to 1 ug RNA. With immunoSEQ multiplex PCR, TCR beta CDR3 was amplified across 54 Vbeta and 13 Jbeta. TCRdb fed the immunoSEQ multiplex PCR reads into MiXCR, producing one record per CDR3 protein. The repertoire consists of about 89,000 distinct CDR3 sequences, with 90% to 95% occurring once and the leading ten covering less than 0.35%. The sample originates from a study of CD8 T cells in Susac syndrome. Regarding the study as a whole: The study recognized that its TCR sequencing and HLA analysis covered a relatively small number of individuals.

Input material: CD8+ T cells from PBMCs. V gene TRBV7-9 combines with J gene TRBJ2-7; D may be TRBD1 or TRBD2 (5 bases each). This TCR derives from a human donor in good health. CDR3 loop: CASSEGLGLGEQYF. The CDR3 DNA sequence: TGTGCCAGCAGCGAGGGGCTCGGGCTAGGCGAGCAGTACTTC.